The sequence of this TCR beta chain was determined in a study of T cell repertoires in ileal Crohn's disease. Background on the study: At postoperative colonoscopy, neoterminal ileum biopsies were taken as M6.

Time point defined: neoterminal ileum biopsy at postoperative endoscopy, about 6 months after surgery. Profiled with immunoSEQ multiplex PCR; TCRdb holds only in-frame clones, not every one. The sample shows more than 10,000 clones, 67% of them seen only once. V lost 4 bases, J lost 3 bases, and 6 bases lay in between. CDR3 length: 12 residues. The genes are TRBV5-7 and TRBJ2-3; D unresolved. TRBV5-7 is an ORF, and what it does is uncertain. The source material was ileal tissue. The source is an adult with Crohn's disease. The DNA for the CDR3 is TGTGCCAGCAGCCTCGATACAGATACGCAGTATTTT. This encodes CASSLDTDTQYF.